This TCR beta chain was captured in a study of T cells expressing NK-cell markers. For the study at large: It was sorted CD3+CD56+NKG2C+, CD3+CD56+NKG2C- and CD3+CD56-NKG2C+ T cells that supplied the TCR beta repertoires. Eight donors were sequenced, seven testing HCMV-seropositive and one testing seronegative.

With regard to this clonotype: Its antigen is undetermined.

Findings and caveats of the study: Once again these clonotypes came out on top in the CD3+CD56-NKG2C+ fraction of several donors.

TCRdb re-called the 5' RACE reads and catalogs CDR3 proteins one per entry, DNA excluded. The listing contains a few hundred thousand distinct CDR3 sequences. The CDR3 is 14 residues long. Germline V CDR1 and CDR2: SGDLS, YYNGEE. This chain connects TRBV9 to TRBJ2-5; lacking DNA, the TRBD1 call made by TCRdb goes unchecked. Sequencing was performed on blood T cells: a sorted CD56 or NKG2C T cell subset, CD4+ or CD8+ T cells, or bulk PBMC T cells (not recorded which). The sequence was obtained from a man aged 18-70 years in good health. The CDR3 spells CASSTRIGGETQYF.